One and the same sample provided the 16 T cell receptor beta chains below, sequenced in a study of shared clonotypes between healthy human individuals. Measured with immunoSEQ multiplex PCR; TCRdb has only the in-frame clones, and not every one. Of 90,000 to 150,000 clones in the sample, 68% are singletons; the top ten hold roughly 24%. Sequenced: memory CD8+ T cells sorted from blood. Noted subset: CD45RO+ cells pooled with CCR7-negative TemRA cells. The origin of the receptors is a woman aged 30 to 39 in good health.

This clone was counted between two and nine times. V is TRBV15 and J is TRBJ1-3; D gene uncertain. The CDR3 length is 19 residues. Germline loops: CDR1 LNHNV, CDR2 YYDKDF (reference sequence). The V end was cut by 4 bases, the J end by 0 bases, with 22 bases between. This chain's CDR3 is CATSKGDGSILFSGNTIYF. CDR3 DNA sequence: TGTGCCACCAGCAAGGGCGACGGGTCTATCCTTTTCTCTGGAAACACCATATATTTT.

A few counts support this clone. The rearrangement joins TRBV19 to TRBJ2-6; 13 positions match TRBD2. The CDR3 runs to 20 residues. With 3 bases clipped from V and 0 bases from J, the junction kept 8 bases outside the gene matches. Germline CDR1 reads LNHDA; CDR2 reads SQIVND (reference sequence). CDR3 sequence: CASSIALGLAGLSGANVLTF. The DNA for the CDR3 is TGTGCCAGTAGTATCGCCCTGGGACTAGCGGGACTCTCTGGGGCCAACGTCCTGACTTTC. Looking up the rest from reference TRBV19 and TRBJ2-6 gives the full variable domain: DGGITQSPKYLFRKEGQNVTLSCEQNLNHDAMYWYRQDPGQGLRLIYYSQIVNDFQKGDIAEGYSVSREKKESFPLTVTSAQKNPTAFYLCASSIALGLAGLSGANVLTFGAGSRLTVL.

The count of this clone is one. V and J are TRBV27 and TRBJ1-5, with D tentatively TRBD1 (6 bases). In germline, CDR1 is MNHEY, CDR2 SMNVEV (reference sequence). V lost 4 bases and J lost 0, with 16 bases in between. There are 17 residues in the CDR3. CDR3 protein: CASSSLRGWYSNQPQHF. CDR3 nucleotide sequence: TGTGCCAGCAGTTCCCTCAGGGGATGGTATAGCAATCAGCCCCAGCATTTT.

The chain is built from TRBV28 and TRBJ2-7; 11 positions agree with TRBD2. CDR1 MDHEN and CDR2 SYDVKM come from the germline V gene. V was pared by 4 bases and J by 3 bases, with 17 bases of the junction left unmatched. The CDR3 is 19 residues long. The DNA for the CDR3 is TGTGCCAGCAGTTCATTAACTGGTCTAGCGGGAGGAGGGGGCTACGAGCAGTACTTC. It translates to CASSSLTGLAGGGGYEQYF.

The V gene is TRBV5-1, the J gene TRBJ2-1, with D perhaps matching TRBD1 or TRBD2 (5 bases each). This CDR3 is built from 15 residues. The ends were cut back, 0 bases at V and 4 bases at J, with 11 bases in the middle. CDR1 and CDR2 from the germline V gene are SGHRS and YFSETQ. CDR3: CASSLVGELYNEQFF. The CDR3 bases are TGCGCCAGCAGCTTGGTGGGGGAATTGTACAATGAGCAGTTCTTC.

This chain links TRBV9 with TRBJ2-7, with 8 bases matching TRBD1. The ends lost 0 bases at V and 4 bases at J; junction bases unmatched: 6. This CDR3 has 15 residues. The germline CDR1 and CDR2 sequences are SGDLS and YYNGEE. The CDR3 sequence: CASSVGDRGWYEQYF. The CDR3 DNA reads TGTGCCAGCAGCGTAGGAGACAGGGGTTGGTACGAGCAGTACTTC. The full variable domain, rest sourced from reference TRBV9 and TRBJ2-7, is DSGVTQTPKHLITATGQRVTLRCSPRSGDLSVYWYQQSLDQGLQFLIQYYNGEERAKGNILERFSAQQFPDLHSELNLSSLELGDSALYFCASSVGDRGWYEQYFGPGTRLTVT.

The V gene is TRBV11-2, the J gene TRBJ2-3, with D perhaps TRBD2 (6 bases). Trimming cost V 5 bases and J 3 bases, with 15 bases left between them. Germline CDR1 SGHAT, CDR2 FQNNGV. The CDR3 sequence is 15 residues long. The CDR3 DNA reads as TGTGCCAGCAGCCCGGGGGTCGATAGGACAGATACGCAGTATTTT. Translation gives CASSPGVDRTDTQYF.

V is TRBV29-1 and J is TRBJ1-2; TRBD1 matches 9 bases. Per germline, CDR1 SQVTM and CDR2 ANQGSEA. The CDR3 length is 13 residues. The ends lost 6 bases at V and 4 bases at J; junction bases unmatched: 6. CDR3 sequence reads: CSVGTGRSYGYTF. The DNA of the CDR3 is TGCAGCGTCGGGACAGGGAGGTCCTATGGCTACACCTTC.

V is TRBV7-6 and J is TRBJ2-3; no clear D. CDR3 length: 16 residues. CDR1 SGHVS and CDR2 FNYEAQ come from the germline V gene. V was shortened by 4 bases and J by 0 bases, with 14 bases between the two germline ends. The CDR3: CASSSVGLLSTDTQYF. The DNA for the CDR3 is TGTGCCAGCAGCTCCGTGGGGTTGTTAAGCACAGATACGCAGTATTTT. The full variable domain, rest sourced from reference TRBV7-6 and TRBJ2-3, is GAGVSQSPRYKVTKRGQDVALRCDPISGHVSLYWYRQALGQGPEFLTYFNYEAQQDKSGLPNDRFSAERPEGSISTLTIQRTEQRDSAMYRCASSSVGLLSTDTQYFGPGTRLTVL.

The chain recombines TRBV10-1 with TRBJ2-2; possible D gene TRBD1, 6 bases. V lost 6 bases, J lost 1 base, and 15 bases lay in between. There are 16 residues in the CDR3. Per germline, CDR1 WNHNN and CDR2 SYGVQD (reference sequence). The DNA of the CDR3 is TGCGCCAGCAGCGCAGGGGAACTCGGGAACACCGGGGAGCTGTTTTTT. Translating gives CASSAGELGNTGELFF.

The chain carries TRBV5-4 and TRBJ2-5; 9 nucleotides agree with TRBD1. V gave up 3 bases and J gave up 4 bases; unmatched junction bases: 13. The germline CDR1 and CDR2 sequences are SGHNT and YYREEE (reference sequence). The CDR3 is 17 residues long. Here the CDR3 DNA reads TGTGCCAGCAGCTCCTGGGGGGACAGGGCTGTTGTAGAGACCCAGTACTTC. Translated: CASSSWGDRAVVETQYF.

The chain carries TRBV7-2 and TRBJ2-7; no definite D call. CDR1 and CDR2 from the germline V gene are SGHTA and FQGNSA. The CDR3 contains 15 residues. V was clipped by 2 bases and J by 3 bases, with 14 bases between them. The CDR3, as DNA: TGTGCCAGCAGCTTATTATTAGCTGTCGACTACGAGCAGTACTTC. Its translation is CASSLLLAVDYEQYF.

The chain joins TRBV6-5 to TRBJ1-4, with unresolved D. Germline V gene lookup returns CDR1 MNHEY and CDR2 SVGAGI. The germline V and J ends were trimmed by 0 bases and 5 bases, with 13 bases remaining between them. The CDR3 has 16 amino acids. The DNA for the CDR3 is TGTGCCAGCAGTTACTCGATAGGGTCAGCCAATGAAAAACTGTTTTTT. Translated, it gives CASSYSIGSANEKLFF.

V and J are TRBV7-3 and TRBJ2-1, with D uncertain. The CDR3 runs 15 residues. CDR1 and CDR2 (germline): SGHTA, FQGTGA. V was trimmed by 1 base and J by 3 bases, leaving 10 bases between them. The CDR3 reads CASSLMKRNYNEQFF. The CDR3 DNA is TGTGCCAGCAGCTTAATGAAAAGGAACTACAATGAGCAGTTCTTC.

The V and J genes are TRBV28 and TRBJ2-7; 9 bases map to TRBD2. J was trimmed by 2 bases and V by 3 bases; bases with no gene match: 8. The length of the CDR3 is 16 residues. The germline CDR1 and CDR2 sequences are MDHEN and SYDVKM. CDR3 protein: CASSLGSGRWPYEQYF. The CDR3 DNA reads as TGTGCCAGCAGTTTGGGGAGCGGGAGGTGGCCCTACGAGCAGTACTTC. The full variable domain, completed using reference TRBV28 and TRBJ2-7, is DVKVTQSSRYLVKRTGEKVFLECVQDMDHENMFWYRQDPGLGLRLIYFSYDVKMKEKGDIPEGYSVSREKKERFSLILESASTNQTSMYLCASSLGSGRWPYEQYFGPGTRLTVT.

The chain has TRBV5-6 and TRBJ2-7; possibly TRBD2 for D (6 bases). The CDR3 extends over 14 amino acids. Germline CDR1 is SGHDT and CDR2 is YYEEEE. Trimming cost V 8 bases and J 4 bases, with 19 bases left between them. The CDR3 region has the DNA TGTGCCAGTACCCAAGCGGAGGGGCGGTACGAGCAGTACTTC. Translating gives CASTQAEGRYEQYF.